Following are 18 T cell receptor beta chains from one sample sequenced in a study of PD-1 blockade in classical Hodgkin lymphoma. Exposure to brentuximab vedotin varied, and each patient had relapsed following autologous stem cell transplantation. Repertoires were generated with immunoSEQ multiplex PCR, while TCRdb's copy carries only in-frame clones and drops some. The table has about 98,000 clones, roughly 90% seen once. The sample here was peripheral blood mononuclear cells (PBMCs), taken at baseline. The receptors derive from a human donor with classical Hodgkin lymphoma.

The rearrangement links TRBV19 to TRBJ2-7; 7 bases line up with TRBD2. Per germline, CDR1 LNHDA and CDR2 SQIVND (reference sequence). The V and J ends lost 1 base and 0 bases, in that order; junction bases with no gene match: 3. The CDR3 has 15 amino acids. The CDR3, as DNA: TGTGCCAGTAGTATAGCGGGAGGCCTCTCCTACGAGCAGTACTTC. It yields the protein CASSIAGGLSYEQYF.

The V and J genes are TRBV6-1 and TRBJ2-7, with D perhaps TRBD2 (7 bases). CDR1 and CDR2 from the germline V gene are MNHNS and SASEGT. CDR3 length: 15 residues. The V gene lost 7 bases and the J gene lost 7 bases, with 23 bases spanning the gap. CDR3 residues: CASTREGGGAWEQYF. CDR3 bases: TGTGCCAGCACTCGAGAGGGAGGGGGTGCTTGGGAGCAGTACTTC.

The chain joins TRBV5-1 to TRBJ2-3; D not resolved. V was trimmed by 2 bases and J by 0 bases, leaving 10 bases between them. CDR1 SGHRS and CDR2 YFSETQ come from the germline V gene. The length of the CDR3 is 15 residues. The CDR3 DNA reads as TGCGCCAGCAGCTTCGAGGCCCCTAGCACAGATACGCAGTATTTT. Its translation: CASSFEAPSTDTQYF.

The chain carries TRBV5-4 and TRBJ2-2; possibly TRBD1 for D (6 bases). This CDR3 is built from 15 residues. Germline loops: CDR1 SGHNT, CDR2 YYREEE (reference sequence). Deletions cut 1 base from V and 1 base from J, with 8 bases between. Here the CDR3 reads CASSLSTGNTGELFF. CDR3 DNA sequence: TGTGCCAGCAGCTTGTCGACAGGGAACACCGGGGAGCTGTTTTTT.

The chain has TRBV20-1 and TRBJ2-5, with unresolved D. V lost 7 bases and J 1 base, leaving 4 bases between the germline ends. This CDR3 is 10 amino acids long. Looked up from germline, CDR1 is DFQATT and CDR2 is SNEGSKA (reference sequence). The CDR3 DNA follows: TGCAGTGACTCCCAAGAGACCCAGTACTTC. Translated, it gives CSDSQETQYF.

This chain uses TRBV27 with TRBJ1-1, with a weak D call TRBD1 (5 bases). Looked up from germline, CDR1 is MNHEY and CDR2 is SMNVEV (reference sequence). Trimming took 5 bases from V and 5 from J, leaving 15 bases between them. The CDR3 covers 14 residues. This CDR3 reads CASSPEREGTEAFF. The CDR3 DNA reads TGTGCCAGCAGTCCCGAACGGGAGGGGACTGAAGCTTTCTTT.

This chain uses TRBV6-1 with TRBJ2-3, with 9 bases identical to TRBD1. Germline V CDR1 and CDR2: MNHNS, SASEGT. The CDR3 is made up of 15 amino acids. Trimming at V came to 4 bases and at J to 3 bases, leaving 5 bases not matched to a gene. As DNA, the CDR3 is TGTGCCAGCAGTGGACAGGGGGTGGGGACAGATACGCAGTATTTT. Amino acids: CASSGQGVGTDTQYF.

CDR3 nucleotide sequence: TGTGCCAGCAGCTCGAGTGGGGTCCCACTGGACGAGCAGTACTTC. It codes for CASSSSGVPLDEQYF. The chain uses TRBV9 and TRBJ2-7; D not certain. The CDR3 sequence is 15 residues long. Germline-derived CDR1 and CDR2 are SGDLS and YYNGEE. Deletions cut 4 bases from V and 5 bases from J, with 19 bases between.

The chain joins TRBV5-6 to TRBJ1-2, with D uncertain. This CDR3 region has 15 residues. Germline V gene data show CDR1 as SGHDT and CDR2 as YYEEEE. With 2 bases removed from V and 4 bases from J, the gap between germline ends came to 15 bases. The CDR3 sequence is CASSFGASNTYGYTF. DNA for the CDR3: TGTGCCAGCAGCTTCGGCGCTTCCAACACCTATGGCTACACCTTC.

This chain's CDR3 is CASSLTSFSYNEQFF. DNA of the CDR3: TGTGCCAGCAGCTTAACTAGCTTTTCCTACAATGAGCAGTTCTTC. J is TRBJ2-1 and V is TRBV11-3; weak D call: TRBD2 (6 bases). Germline V gene sequence: CDR1 SGHNT, CDR2 YENEEA. This CDR3 has 15 amino acids. The V end was cut by 2 bases, the J end by 1 base, with 9 bases between. Combining the CDR3 with reference TRBV11-3 and TRBJ2-1 gives the whole variable domain EAGVVQSPRYKIIEKKQPVAFWCNPISGHNTLYWYLQNLGQGPELLIRYENEEAVDDSQLPKDRFSAERLKGVDSTLKIQPAELGDSAVYLCASSLTSFSYNEQFFGPGTRLTVL.

Points on this clone: The same CDR3 can be traced to other DNA sequences in this sample. The rearrangement uses TRBV6-6 and TRBJ1-5; 7 bases align to TRBD1. Germline V gene data show CDR1 as MNHNY and CDR2 as SVGAGI (reference sequence). This CDR3 spans 15 amino acids. The junction had 2 bases not matched to a gene; V was cut back by 2 bases and J by 1 base. The CDR3, as DNA: TGTGCCAGCAGTTACCGACAGGGAAGCAATCAGCCCCAGCATTTT. The encoded protein is CASSYRQGSNQPQHF.

V and J are TRBV5-6 and TRBJ2-7, with 9 bases aligning to TRBD1. The CDR3 has 15 amino acids. Trimming at V came to 0 bases and at J to 3 bases, leaving 4 bases not matched to a gene. Germline V lookup: CDR1 SGHDT, CDR2 YYEEEE. The DNA for the CDR3 is TGTGCCAGCAGCTTGGTAGGGGACAGGGACTACGAGCAGTACTTC. Its translation: CASSLVGDRDYEQYF.

Here the CDR3 reads CASSFFGTHGYTF. The CDR3 DNA sequence: TGTGCCAGCAGCTTCTTCGGGACCCATGGCTACACCTTC. The rearrangement links TRBV5-6 to TRBJ1-2, with a tentative D call TRBD1 (5 bases). Germline V gene sequence: CDR1 SGHDT, CDR2 YYEEEE. Trimming shortened V by 2 bases and J by 6 bases, and 11 bases separated the two germline ends. The CDR3 covers 13 residues.

V gene TRBV7-9 combines with J gene TRBJ1-4; D remains unclear. V shed 7 bases and J shed 3 bases, with 12 bases lying between them. This CDR3 has 14 amino acids. Germline values: CDR1 SEHNR, CDR2 FQNEAQ (reference sequence). The DNA of the CDR3 is TGTGCCAGCATCGAGGGAGGTCCTAATGAAAAACTGTTTTTT. Translated, it gives CASIEGGPNEKLFF.

The chain links TRBV10-1 to TRBJ2-1; D not resolved. Between the trimmed V and J ends, which lost 2 bases and 4 bases, there was a span of 12 bases. Germline V CDR1 and CDR2: WNHNN, SYGVQD (reference sequence). CDR3 size: 15 residues. In DNA form, the CDR3 reads TGCGCCAGCAGTGAGGTGGCAGAGGATTACAATGAGCAGTTCTTC. As protein: CASSEVAEDYNEQFF.

The rearrangement uses TRBV28 and TRBJ2-7; TRBD1 is a possible D gene (5 bases). Germline V lookup: CDR1 MDHEN, CDR2 SYDVKM. V lost 8 bases to trimming and J lost 3 bases, with 11 bases between them. The CDR3 totals 12 residues. The CDR3 DNA sequence: TGTGCCAGCGACGGCCAGGGCTACGAGCAGTACTTC. Residues: CASDGQGYEQYF.

This clone has a single count. The gene calls are TRBV11-2 and TRBJ2-7; D gene unclear. With 0 bases removed from V and 3 bases from J, the gap between germline ends came to 9 bases. The germline V gene encodes CDR1 SGHAT and CDR2 FQNNGV. The CDR3 totals 14 residues. The CDR3 coding sequence is TGTGCCAGCAGCTTAGACGACTTAGGCTACGAGCAGTACTTC. Residues: CASSLDDLGYEQYF. Combining the CDR3 with reference TRBV11-2 and TRBJ2-7 gives the whole variable domain EAGVAQSPRYKIIEKRQSVAFWCNPISGHATLYWYQQILGQGPKLLIQFQNNGVVDDSQLPKDRFSAERLKGVDSTLKIQPAKLEDSAVYLCASSLDDLGYEQYFGPGTRLTVT.

The V gene is TRBV2, the J gene TRBJ2-7, with D possibly TRBD1 on 6 matching bases. The CDR3 runs to 12 residues. Trimming took 8 bases from V and 1 from J, leaving 9 bases between them. Germline values: CDR1 SNHLY, CDR2 FYNNEI. The CDR3 sequence is CASQGLSYEQYF. CDR3 DNA: TGTGCCAGCCAGGGGCTATCCTACGAGCAGTACTTC.